This T cell receptor (beta chain) was sequenced for a study of PD-L1 blockade in urothelial cancer. About the study: Samples of blood were analyzed 3 weeks (second dose) and 6 weeks after treatment start. Per blood sample, T cells had a median of 141,255. The study, taken as a whole, reports: Pretreatment TCR clonality in blood under the median foretold superior survival.

As for time point: pretreatment peripheral blood. As for this clone: Its antigen is undetermined.

Using immunoSEQ multiplex PCR, the repertoire was profiled, and TCRdb retains in-frame clones only, with some absent. Counted here are about 95,000 clones, around 90% occurring once; the ten biggest clones make up 2% to 2.5%. This TCR was sampled from a man between 60 and 75 years old with urothelial cancer. Sequenced material: PBMCs, taken around atezolizumab (anti-PD-L1) treatment.

The CDR3 sequence: CASSSTGPNAGLYEQYF. In nucleotides, the CDR3 is TGTGCCAGTAGCTCGACAGGGCCCAATGCAGGCCTCTACGAGCAGTACTTC. This sequence joins TRBV19 and TRBJ2-7, with 7 bases aligning to TRBD1. The germline V gene has CDR1 LNHDA and CDR2 SQIVND (reference sequence). After removal of 6 bases from V and 3 bases from J, the junction contained 17 bases not matched to a gene. This CDR3 spans 17 amino acids.